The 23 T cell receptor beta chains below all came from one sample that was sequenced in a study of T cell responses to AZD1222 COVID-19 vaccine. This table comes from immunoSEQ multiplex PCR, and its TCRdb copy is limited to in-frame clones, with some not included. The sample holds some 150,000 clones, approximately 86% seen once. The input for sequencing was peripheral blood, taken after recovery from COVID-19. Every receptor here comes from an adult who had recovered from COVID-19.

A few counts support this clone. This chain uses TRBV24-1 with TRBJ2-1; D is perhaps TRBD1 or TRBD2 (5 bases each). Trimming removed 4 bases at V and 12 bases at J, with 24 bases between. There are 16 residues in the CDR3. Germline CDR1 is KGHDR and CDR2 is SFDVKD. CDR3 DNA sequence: TGTGCCACCAGTGACTCCGGGACCGCAGAACCACAAGGGCAGTTCTTC. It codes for CATSDSGTAEPQGQFF.

This CDR3 is CASSYQVRNDGNQPQHF. In nucleotides, the CDR3 is TGTGCCAGCAGTTACCAGGTCCGAAATGATGGGAATCAGCCCCAGCATTTT. The V call is TRBV6-2 or TRBV6-3, the J call TRBJ1-5; no firm D call. V lost 2 bases and J 4 bases, leaving 18 bases between the germline ends. The CDR3 totals 17 residues. Germline V gene lookup returns CDR1 MNHEY and CDR2 SVGEGT.

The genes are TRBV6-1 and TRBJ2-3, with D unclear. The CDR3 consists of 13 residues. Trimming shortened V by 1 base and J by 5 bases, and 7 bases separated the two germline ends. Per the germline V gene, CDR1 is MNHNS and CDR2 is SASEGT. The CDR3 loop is CASSEDRRDTQYF. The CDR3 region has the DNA TGTGCCAGCAGTGAAGACAGACGAGATACGCAGTATTTT.

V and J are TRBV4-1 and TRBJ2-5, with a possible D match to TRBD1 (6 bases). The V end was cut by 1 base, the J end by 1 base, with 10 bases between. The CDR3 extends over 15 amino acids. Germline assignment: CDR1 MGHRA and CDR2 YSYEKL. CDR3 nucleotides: TGCGCCAGCAGCCAAGTAAGGGGGTTCCAAGAGACCCAGTACTTC. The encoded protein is CASSQVRGFQETQYF.

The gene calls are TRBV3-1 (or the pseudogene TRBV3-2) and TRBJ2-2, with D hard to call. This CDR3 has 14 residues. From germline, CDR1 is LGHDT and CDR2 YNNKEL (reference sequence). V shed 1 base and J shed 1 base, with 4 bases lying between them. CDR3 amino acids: CASSQGGNTGELFF. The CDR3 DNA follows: TGTGCCAGCAGCCAAGGGGGGAACACCGGGGAGCTGTTTTTT.

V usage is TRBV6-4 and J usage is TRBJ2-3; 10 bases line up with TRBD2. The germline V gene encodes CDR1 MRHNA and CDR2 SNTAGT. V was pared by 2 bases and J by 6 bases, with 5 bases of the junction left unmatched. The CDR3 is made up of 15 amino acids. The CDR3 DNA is TGTGCCAGCAGTGACCCAGCGGGAGGGAGGGATACGCAGTATTTT. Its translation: CASSDPAGGRDTQYF.

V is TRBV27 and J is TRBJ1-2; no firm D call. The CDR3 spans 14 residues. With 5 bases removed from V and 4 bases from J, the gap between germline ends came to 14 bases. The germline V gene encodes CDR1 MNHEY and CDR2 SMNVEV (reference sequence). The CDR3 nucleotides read TGTGCCAGCAGTCGCGGGGAACCGCCCTATGGCTACACCTTC. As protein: CASSRGEPPYGYTF.

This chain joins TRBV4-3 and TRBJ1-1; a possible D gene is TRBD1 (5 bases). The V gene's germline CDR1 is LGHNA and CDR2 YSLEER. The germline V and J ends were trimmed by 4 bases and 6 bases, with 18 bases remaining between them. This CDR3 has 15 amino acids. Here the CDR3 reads CASSRGRQGMAEAFF. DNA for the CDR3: TGCGCCAGCAGCCGCGGGAGGCAGGGCATGGCTGAAGCTTTCTTT.

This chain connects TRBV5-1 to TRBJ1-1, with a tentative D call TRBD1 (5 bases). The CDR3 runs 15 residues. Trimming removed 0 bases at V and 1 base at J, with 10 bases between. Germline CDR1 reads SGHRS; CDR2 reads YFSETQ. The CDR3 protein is CASSLEPGTNTEAFF. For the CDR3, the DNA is TGCGCCAGCAGCTTGGAGCCAGGGACGAACACTGAAGCTTTCTTT.

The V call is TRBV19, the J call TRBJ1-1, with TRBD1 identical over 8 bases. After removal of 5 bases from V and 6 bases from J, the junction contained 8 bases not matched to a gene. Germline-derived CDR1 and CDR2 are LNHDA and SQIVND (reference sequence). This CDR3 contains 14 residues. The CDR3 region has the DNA TGTGCCAGTAGTTTGACAGGGGATGGAGCTGAAGCTTTCTTT. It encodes CASSLTGDGAEAFF. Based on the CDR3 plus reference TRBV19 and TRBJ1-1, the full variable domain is DGGITQSPKYLFRKEGQNVTLSCEQNLNHDAMYWYRQDPGQGLRLIYYSQIVNDFQKGDIAEGYSVSREKKESFPLTVTSAQKNPTAFYLCASSLTGDGAEAFFGQGTRLTVV.

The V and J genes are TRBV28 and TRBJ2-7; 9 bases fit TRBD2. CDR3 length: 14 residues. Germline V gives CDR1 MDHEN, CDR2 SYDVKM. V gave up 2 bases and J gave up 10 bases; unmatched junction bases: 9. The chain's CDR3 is CASSLEASGAFQYF. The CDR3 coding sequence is TGTGCCAGCAGTTTAGAAGCTAGCGGGGCCTTTCAGTACTTC.

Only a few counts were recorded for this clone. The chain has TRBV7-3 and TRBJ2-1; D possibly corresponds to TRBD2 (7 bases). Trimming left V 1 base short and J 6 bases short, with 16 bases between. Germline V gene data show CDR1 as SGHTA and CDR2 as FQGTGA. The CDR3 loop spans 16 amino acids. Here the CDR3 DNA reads TGTGCCAGCAGCTTAAACCGGGCGGGGGCAATCAATGAGCAGTTCTTC. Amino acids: CASSLNRAGAINEQFF.

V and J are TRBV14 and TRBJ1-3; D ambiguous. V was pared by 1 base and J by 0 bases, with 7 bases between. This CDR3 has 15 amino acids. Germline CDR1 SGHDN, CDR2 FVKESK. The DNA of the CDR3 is TGTGCCAGCAGCCAAGTTCGGAGCTCTGGAAACACCATATATTTT. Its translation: CASSQVRSSGNTIYF.

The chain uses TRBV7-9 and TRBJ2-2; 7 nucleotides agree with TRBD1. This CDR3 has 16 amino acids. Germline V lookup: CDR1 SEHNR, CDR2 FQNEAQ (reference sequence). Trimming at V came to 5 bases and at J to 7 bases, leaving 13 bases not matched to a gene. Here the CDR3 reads CASSRGTGQAGGELFF. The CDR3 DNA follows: TGTGCCAGCAGCCGAGGGACCGGACAGGCGGGCGGGGAGCTGTTTTTT. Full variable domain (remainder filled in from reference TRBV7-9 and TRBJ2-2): DTGVSQNPRHKITKRGQNVTFRCDPISEHNRLYWYRQTLGQGPEFLTYFQNEAQLEKSRLLSDRFSAERPKGSFSTLEIQRTEQGDSAMYLCASSRGTGQAGGELFFGEGSRLTVL.

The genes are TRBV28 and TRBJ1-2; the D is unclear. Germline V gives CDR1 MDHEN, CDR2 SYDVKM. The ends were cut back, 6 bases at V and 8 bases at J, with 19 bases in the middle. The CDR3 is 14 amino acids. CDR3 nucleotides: TGTGCCAGCAGACTAAATGGGCCCATCAGGGGCTACACCTTC. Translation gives CASRLNGPIRGYTF.

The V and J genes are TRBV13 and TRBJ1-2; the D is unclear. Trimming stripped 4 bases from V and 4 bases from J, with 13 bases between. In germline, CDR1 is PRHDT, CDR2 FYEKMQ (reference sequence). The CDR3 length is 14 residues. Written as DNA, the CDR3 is TGTGCCAGCAGCTCCGAAGGAGGGAGCTATGGCTACACCTTC. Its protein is CASSSEGGSYGYTF.

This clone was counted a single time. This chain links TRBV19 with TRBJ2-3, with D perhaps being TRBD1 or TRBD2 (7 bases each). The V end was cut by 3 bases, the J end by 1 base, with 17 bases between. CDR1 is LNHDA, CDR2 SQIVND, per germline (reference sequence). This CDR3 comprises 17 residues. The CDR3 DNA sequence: TGTGCCAGTAGTATGACTCCAGGGGGAGGGGGCACAGATACGCAGTATTTT. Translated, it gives CASSMTPGGGGTDTQYF.

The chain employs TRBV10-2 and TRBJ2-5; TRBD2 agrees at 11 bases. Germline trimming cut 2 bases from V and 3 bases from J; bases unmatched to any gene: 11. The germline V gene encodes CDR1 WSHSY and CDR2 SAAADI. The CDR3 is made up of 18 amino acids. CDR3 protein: CASSEIWAGTSGEETQYF. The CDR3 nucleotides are TGCGCCAGCAGTGAGATCTGGGCTGGGACTAGCGGAGAAGAGACCCAGTACTTC.

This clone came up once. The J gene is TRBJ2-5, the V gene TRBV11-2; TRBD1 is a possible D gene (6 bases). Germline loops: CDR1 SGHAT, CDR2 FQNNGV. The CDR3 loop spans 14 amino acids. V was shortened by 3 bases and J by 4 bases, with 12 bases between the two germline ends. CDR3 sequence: CASSFGGPGETQYF. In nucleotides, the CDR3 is TGTGCCAGCAGCTTTGGGGGCCCGGGAGAGACCCAGTACTTC.

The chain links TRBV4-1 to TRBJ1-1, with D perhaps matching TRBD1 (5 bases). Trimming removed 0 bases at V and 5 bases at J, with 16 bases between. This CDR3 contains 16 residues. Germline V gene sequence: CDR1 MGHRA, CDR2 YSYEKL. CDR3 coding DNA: TGCGCCAGCAGCCAAGATCCACCTGTGGGGGGTACTGAAGCTTTCTTT. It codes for CASSQDPPVGGTEAFF.

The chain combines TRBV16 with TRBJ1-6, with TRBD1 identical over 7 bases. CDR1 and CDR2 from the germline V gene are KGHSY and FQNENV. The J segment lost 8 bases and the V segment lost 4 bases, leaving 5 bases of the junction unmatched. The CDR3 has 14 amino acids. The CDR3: CASSPRDSDSPLHF. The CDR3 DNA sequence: TGTGCCAGCAGCCCTCGGGACAGCGATTCACCCCTCCACTTT.

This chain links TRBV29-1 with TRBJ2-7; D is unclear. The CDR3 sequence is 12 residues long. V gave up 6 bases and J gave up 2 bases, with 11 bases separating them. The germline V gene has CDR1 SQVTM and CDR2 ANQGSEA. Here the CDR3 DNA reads TGCAGCGTGACGGACGGAACCTACGAGCAGTACTTC. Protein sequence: CSVTDGTYEQYF.

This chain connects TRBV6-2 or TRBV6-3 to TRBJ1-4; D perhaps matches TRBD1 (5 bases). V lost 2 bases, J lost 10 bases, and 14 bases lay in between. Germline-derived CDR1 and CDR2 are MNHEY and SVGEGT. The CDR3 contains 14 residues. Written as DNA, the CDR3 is TGTGCCAGCAGTTACCCCGACGGGGGTCGAAAACTGTTTTTT. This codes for CASSYPDGGRKLFF.